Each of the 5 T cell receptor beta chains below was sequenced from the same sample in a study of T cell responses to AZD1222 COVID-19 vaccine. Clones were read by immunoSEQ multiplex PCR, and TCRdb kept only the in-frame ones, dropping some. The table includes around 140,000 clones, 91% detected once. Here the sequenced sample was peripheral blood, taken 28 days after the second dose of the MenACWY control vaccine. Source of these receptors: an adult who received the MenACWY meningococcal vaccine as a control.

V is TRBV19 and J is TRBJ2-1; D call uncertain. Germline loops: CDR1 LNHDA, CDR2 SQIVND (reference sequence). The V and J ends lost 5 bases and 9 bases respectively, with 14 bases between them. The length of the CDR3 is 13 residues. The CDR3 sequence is CASSVWEQGEQFF. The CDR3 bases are TGTGCCAGTAGTGTCTGGGAACAAGGTGAGCAGTTCTTC.

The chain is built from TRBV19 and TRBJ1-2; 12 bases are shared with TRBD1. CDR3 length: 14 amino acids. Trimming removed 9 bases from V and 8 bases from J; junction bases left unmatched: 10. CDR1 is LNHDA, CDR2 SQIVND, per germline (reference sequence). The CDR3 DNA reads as TGTGCCAGACAGCGGGGACAGGGGGCAGGCGGCTACACCTTC. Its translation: CARQRGQGAGGYTF.

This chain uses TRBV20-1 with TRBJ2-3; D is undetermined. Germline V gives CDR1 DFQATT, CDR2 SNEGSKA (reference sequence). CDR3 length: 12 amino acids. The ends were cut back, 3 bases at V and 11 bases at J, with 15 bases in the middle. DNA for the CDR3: TGCAGTGCTAGTCTTGTGCAGTCACAGCAGTATTTT. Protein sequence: CSASLVQSQQYF.

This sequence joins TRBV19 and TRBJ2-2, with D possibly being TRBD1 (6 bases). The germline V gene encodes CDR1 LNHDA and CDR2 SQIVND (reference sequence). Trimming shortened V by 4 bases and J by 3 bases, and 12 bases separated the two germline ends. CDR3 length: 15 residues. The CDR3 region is CASSSQGRYTGELFF. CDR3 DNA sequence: TGTGCCAGTAGTAGTCAGGGGCGGTACACCGGGGAGCTGTTTTTT.

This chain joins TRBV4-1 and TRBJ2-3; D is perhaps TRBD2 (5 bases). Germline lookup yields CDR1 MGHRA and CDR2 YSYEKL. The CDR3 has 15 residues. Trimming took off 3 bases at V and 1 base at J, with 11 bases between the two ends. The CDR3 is CASSHGEWGTDTQYF. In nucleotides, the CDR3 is TGCGCCAGCAGCCATGGGGAGTGGGGCACAGATACGCAGTATTTT.